The present T cell receptor beta chain was sequenced within a study of blood T cell repertoires in COVID-19. Trimming cost V 0 bases and J 6 bases; bases outside gene matches: 2. This CDR3 contains 14 residues. CDR1 and CDR2 (germline): SGHTS, YDEGEE. Profiling relied on immunoSEQ multiplex PCR, and the TCRdb table lists in-frame clones only, not all of them. The sample carries about 250,000 clones, 83% recorded once. Specimen: peripheral blood. This receptor was taken from an older man with acute or convalescent COVID-19. The gene calls are TRBV5-8 and TRBJ1-5, with 8 bases matching TRBD1. Written as DNA, the CDR3 is TGTGCCAGCAGCTTGGGGACAGGGTTTCAGCCCCAGCATTTT. Translating gives CASSLGTGFQPQHF.